This T cell receptor (beta chain) was captured in a study of CD8 T cell repertoires and HIV-1 epitope variants. Study as a whole: Each of Twenty-five Gag and Nef epitope peptides stimulated a separate culture. Cultures ran approximately 11 days, with IL-2, IL-7 and IL-15 added on days 3 and 7.

Study conclusions and caveats: About 10 antigen-specific TCR beta clonotypes were found; more than five seemed cross-reactive to variants.

V gave up 6 bases and J gave up 5 bases, with 19 bases separating them. Germline CDR1 reads MNHEY; CDR2 reads SVGAGI. The CDR3 runs to 15 residues. Note on this clone: Its cognate antigen is unknown.

This table comes from immunoSEQ multiplex PCR, and its TCRdb copy is limited to in-frame clones, with some not included. This sample yields tens of thousands of clones, of which more than 65% are seen a single time; roughly 24% belongs to the top ten. Specimen: uncultured baseline CD8+ T cells from peripheral blood mononuclear cells (PBMCs). The clonotype was recovered from a male donor with HIV. J is TRBJ1-2 and V is TRBV6-5; D possibly corresponds to TRBD1 (6 bases). The CDR3 nucleotides are TGTGCCAGCAGCACGCTAGGGGGGGGTCTTTATGGCTACACCTTC. Translated, it gives CASSTLGGGLYGYTF.